This TCR beta chain was identified in a study of blood T cell repertoires in COVID-19. Germline-derived CDR1 and CDR2 are SGHVS and FQNEAQ. The length of the CDR3 is 16 residues. V shed 4 bases, J shed 5 bases, and the junction held 8 bases outside the gene matches. Original data processing: Amplification with reference gene primers provided the estimates of nucleated cell counts. Assay: immunoSEQ multiplex PCR; the TCRdb copy retains only in-frame clones and omits some. The V and J calls and clone size come from that table; D and trimming were worked out from the DNA. The sample holds 130,000 or so clones, 80% to 85% seen once.

Sequencing was done on a sample of peripheral blood. The receptor was isolated from a man in his thirties or forties with COVID-19, enrolled during active disease. The chain joins TRBV7-8 to TRBJ2-1; 10 bases line up with TRBD2. In DNA form, the CDR3 reads TGTGCCAGCAGCTCTAGCGGGGGTGGGGCACACAATGAGCAGTTCTTC. Its translation: CASSSSGGGAHNEQFF.